Shown below are 10 T cell receptor beta chains from a single sample sequenced in a study of memory CD4+ T cells and cytomegalovirus serostatus. The sort gate was single viable CD3+CD4+CD8-CD45RO+ cells for memory CD4+ T cells. Profiled with immunoSEQ multiplex PCR; TCRdb holds only in-frame clones, not every one. The sample shows under 40,000 clones, around 80% of them seen only once. Material for sequencing was memory CD4+ T cells from blood. The receptor set was obtained from an adult in good health and CMV-seropositive.

This chain uses TRBV27 with TRBJ2-1; tentatively, D is TRBD1 (6 bases). Trimming left V 2 bases short and J 0 bases short, with 8 bases between. Germline values: CDR1 MNHEY, CDR2 SMNVEV (reference sequence). This CDR3 has 15 residues. The CDR3 nucleotides read TGTGCCAGCAGTTTAAGGGGGAGCTCCTACAATGAGCAGTTCTTC. This sequence encodes CASSLRGSSYNEQFF.

This clone appeared a single time. The chain links TRBV9 to TRBJ2-3; no reliable D call. CDR1 and CDR2 from the germline V gene are SGDLS and YYNGEE. The CDR3 spans 14 residues. Trimming removed 0 bases at V and 4 bases at J, with 9 bases between. The CDR3 region has the DNA TGTGCCAGCAGCGTAGCTCCGAGCCCAGATACGCAGTATTTT. Residues: CASSVAPSPDTQYF.

V usage is TRBV19 and J usage is TRBJ2-5; D is uncertain. This CDR3 has 15 amino acids. Trimming removed 2 bases at V and 5 bases at J, with 15 bases between. The V gene's germline CDR1 is LNHDA and CDR2 SQIVND (reference sequence). In DNA, the CDR3 is TGTGCCAGTAGTATAAGTAGCCTCGGGCAGGAGACCCAGTACTTC. It codes for CASSISSLGQETQYF.

This rearrangement joins TRBV14 to TRBJ2-5; 9 nucleotides line up with TRBD2. After removal of 1 base from V and 5 bases from J, the junction contained 8 bases not matched to a gene. Germline CDR1 is SGHDN and CDR2 is FVKESK. The CDR3 totals 16 residues. DNA for the CDR3: TGTGCCAGCAGCCAAGTTTTGCGGGGGGGCTGGGAGACCCAGTACTTC. It yields the protein CASSQVLRGGWETQYF.

The chain combines TRBV7-8 with TRBJ2-5; possibly TRBD2 for D (6 bases). The CDR3 sequence is 16 residues long. CDR1 and CDR2 from the germline V gene are SGHVS and FQNEAQ. V shed 2 bases and J shed 7 bases, with 20 bases lying between them. The CDR3 reads CASSLTGLPTVRTQYF. In nucleotides, the CDR3 is TGTGCCAGCAGCTTAACAGGACTACCGACTGTTCGGACCCAGTACTTC. Full variable domain (outside the CDR3, taken from reference TRBV7-8 and TRBJ2-5): GAGVSQSPRYKVAKRGQDVALRCDPISGHVSLFWYQQALGQGPEFLTYFQNEAQLDKSGLPSDRFFAERPEGSVSTLKIQRTQQEDSAVYLCASSLTGLPTVRTQYFGPGTRLLVL.

The V and J genes are TRBV5-1 and TRBJ2-7; 9 bases align to TRBD2. The CDR3 totals 17 residues. Germline CDR1 is SGHRS and CDR2 is YFSETQ. V trimming: 0 bases; J trimming: 1 base; junction bases outside the gene matches: 8. The CDR3 DNA sequence: TGCGCCAGCAGCTTGGTATTCGGACTAGCGCAATCCTACGAGCAGTACTTC. The encoded protein is CASSLVFGLAQSYEQYF.

The rearrangement links TRBV5-1 to TRBJ2-1, with 9 bases that match TRBD2. Germline values: CDR1 SGHRS, CDR2 YFSETQ. V lost 3 bases to trimming and J lost 2 bases; unmatched junction nucleotides: 6. There are 16 residues in the CDR3. The CDR3 protein is CASSWGGGATYNEQFF. The CDR3, as DNA: TGCGCCAGCAGCTGGGGCGGGGGGGCGACCTACAATGAGCAGTTCTTC.

The chain has TRBV29-1 and TRBJ2-3; 15 nucleotides line up with TRBD2. CDR3 length equals 15 residues. Germline CDR1 and CDR2: SQVTM and ANQGSEA. V was pared by 6 bases and J by 1 base, with 2 bases of the junction left unmatched. The CDR3 region is CSVWTSGRGTDTQYF. CDR3 in DNA: TGCAGCGTCTGGACTAGCGGGAGGGGCACAGATACGCAGTATTTT.

This sequence joins TRBV29-1 and TRBJ2-1, with D perhaps TRBD1 (6 bases). Looked up from germline, CDR1 is SQVTM and CDR2 is ANQGSEA. The CDR3 is 17 amino acids. Trimming took off 0 bases at V and 0 bases at J, with 15 bases between the two ends. The CDR3 sequence is CSVEDRRGQTSYNEQFF. For the CDR3, the DNA is TGCAGCGTTGAAGATCGCAGGGGACAAACCTCCTACAATGAGCAGTTCTTC.

V is TRBV10-3 and J is TRBJ2-6; 11 bases are shared with TRBD1. This CDR3 contains 17 residues. Unmatched junction bases numbered 2, after V lost 4 bases and J lost 0 bases. CDR1 and CDR2 from the germline V gene are ENHRY and SYGVKD. CDR3 residues: CAISGGQGDSGANVLTF. CDR3 nucleotides: TGTGCCATCAGTGGGGGACAGGGGGACTCTGGGGCCAACGTCCTGACTTTC.